This paragraph covers one T cell receptor (beta chain) sequence. Its antigen is currently unknown. This sample is part of a study of cytomegalovirus exposure and HLA in healthy donors. Study results and limitations: Earlier analysis found most TCR beta V segments productive about 87% or about 30% of the time.

All donors participated as healthy donors of bone marrow. This donor has no recorded CMV serostatus. With 60 Vbeta and 13 Jbeta primers, the PCR was carried out. Repertoires were generated with immunoSEQ multiplex PCR, while TCRdb's copy carries only in-frame clones and drops some. The sample shows 150,000 to 200,000 clones, 72% of them seen only once. The CDR3 extends over 15 amino acids. Germline V CDR1 and CDR2: MNHEY, SMNVEV (reference sequence). J was trimmed by 2 bases and V by 6 bases; bases with no gene match: 9. The TCR comes from a human donor in good health. The sequenced material came from PBMCs. The genes are TRBV27 and TRBJ2-5; TRBD1 matches at 7 bases. CDR3: CASRPTPGQQETQYF. The CDR3 region has the DNA TGTGCCAGCAGGCCTACCCCGGGACAGCAAGAGACCCAGTACTTC.